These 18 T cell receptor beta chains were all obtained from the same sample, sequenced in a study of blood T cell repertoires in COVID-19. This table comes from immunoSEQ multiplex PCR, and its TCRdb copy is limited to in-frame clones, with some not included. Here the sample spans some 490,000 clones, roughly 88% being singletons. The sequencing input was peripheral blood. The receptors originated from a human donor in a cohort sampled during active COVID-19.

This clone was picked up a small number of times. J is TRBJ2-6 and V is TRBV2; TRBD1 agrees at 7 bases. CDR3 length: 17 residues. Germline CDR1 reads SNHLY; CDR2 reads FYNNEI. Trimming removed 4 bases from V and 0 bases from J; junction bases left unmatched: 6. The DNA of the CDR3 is TGTGCCAGCAGTGCGGACAGGTTCCTCTCTGGGGCCAACGTCCTGACTTTC. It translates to CASSADRFLSGANVLTF.

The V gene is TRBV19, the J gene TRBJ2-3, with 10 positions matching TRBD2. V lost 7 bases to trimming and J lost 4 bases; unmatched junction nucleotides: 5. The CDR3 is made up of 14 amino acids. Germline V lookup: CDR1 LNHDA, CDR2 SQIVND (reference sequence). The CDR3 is CASTKREGADTQYF. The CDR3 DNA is TGTGCCAGTACGAAGCGGGAGGGCGCAGATACGCAGTATTTT.

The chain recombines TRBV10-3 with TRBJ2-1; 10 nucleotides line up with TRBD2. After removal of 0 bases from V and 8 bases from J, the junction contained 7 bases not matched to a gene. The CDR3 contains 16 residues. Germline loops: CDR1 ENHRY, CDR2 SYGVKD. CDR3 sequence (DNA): TGTGCCATCAGTGAGTCCCCTAGCGGGAGTCCCGATGAGCAGTTCTTC. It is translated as CAISESPSGSPDEQFF.

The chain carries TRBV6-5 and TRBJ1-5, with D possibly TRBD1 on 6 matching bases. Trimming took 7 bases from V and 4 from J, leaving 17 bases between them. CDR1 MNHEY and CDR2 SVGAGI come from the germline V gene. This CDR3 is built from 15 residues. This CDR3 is CASTEGGALNQPQHF. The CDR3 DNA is TGTGCCAGCACCGAGGGGGGGGCCCTTAATCAGCCCCAGCATTTT.

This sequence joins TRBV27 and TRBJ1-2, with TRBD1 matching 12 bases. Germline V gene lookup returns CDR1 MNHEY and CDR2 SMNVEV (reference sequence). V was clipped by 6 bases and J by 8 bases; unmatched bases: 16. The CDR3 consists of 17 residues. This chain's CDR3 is CASSRSGQGARQAGYTF. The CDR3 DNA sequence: TGTGCCAGCAGCCGTTCGGGACAGGGGGCGCGACAAGCCGGCTACACCTTC.

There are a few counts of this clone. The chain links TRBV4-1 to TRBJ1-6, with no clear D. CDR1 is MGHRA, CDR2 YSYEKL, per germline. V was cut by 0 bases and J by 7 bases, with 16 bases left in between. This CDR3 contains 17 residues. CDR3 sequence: CASSQENVAVRNSPLHF. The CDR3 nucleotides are TGCGCCAGCAGCCAAGAAAATGTGGCAGTGAGGAATTCACCCCTCCACTTT.

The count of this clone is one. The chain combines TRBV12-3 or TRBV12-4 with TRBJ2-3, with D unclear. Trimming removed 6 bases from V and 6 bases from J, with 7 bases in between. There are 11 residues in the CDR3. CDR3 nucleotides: TGTGCCAGCAGGGTGAGGGATACGCAGTATTTT. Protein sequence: CASRVRDTQYF.

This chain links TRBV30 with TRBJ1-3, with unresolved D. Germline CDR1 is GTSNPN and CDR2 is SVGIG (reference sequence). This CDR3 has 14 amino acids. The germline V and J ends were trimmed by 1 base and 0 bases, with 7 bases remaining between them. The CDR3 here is CAWSGEDSGNTIYF. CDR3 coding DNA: TGTGCCTGGAGTGGAGAAGACTCTGGAAACACCATATATTTT.

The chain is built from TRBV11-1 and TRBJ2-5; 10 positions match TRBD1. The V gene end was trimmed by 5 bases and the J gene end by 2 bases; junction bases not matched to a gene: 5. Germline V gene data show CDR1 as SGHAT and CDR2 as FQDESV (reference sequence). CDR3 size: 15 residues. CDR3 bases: TGTGCCAGCAGCCCCCGGACAGGGGGGCAAGAGACCCAGTACTTC. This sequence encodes CASSPRTGGQETQYF.

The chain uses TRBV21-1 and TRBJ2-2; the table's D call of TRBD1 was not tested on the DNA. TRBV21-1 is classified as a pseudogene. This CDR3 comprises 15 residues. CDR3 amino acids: CASSNRGRGTGELFF. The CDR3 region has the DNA TGTGCCAGCAGCAACAGGGGGCGCGGCACCGGGGAGCTGTTTTTT.

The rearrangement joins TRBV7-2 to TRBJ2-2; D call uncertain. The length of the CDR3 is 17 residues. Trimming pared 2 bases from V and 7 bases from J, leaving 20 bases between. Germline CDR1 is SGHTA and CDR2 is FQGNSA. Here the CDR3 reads CASSLSAFSDSGGELFF. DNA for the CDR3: TGTGCCAGCAGCTTATCCGCTTTTTCAGATTCTGGCGGGGAGCTGTTTTTT.

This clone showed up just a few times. CDR3 in DNA: TGCAGTGCTTGGCCAGGGTCTGGCTACACCTTC. Its translation is CSAWPGSGYTF. The chain combines TRBV20-1 with TRBJ1-2; possibly TRBD1 for D (5 bases). Germline CDR1 and CDR2: DFQATT and SNEGSKA (reference sequence). The length of the CDR3 is 11 residues. Trimming removed 5 bases at V and 7 bases at J, with 11 bases between.

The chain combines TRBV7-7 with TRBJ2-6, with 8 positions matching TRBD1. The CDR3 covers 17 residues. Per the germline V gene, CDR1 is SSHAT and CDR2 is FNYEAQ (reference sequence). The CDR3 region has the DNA TGTGCTCTCGAAGGACAGGGAGGAAATTCTGGGGCCAACGTCCTGACTTTC. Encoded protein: CALEGQGGNSGANVLTF.

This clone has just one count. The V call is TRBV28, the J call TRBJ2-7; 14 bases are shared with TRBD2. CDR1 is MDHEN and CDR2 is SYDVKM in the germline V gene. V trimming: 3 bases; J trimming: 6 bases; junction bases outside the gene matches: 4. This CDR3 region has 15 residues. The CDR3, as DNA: TGTGCCAGCAGTTTCCCTGGGACTAGCGGGAGCGAGCAGTACTTC. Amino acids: CASSFPGTSGSEQYF.

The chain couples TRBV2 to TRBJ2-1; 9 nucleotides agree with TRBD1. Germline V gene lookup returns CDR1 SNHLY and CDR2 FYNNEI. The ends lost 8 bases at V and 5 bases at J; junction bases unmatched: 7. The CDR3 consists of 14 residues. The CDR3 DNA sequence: TGTGCCAGCGGCCGGGACAGGGACCACAATGAGCAGTTCTTC. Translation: CASGRDRDHNEQFF.

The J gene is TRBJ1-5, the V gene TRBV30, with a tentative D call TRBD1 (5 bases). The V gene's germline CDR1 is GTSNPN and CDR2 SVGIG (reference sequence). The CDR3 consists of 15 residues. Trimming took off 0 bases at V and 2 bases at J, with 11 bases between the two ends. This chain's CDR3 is CAWSVPGLGNQPQHF. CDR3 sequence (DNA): TGTGCCTGGAGTGTTCCAGGGTTGGGCAATCAGCCCCAGCATTTT.

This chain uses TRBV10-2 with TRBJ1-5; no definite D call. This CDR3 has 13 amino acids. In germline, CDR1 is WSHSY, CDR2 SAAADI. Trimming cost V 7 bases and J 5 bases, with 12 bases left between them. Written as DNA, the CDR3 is TGCGCCAGCAAAGGAGAGGGCTATCAGCCCCAGCATTTT. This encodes CASKGEGYQPQHF.

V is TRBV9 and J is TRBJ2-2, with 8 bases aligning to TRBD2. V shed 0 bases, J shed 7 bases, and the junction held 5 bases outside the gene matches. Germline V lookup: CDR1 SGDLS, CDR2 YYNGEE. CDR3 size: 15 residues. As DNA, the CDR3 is TGTGCCAGCAGCGTAGTAGGTAGCGGGATCGGGGAGCTGTTTTTT. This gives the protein CASSVVGSGIGELFF.